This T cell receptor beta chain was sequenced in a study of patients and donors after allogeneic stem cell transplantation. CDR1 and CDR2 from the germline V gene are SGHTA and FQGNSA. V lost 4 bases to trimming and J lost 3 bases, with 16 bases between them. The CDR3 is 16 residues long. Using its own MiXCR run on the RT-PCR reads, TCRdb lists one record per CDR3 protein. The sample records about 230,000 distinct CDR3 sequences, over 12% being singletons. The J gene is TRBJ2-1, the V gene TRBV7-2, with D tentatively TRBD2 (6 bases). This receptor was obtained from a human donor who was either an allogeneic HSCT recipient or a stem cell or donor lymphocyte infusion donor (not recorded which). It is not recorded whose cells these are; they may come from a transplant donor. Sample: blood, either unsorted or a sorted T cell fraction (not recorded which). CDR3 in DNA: TGTGCCAGCAGCTCTACTACTAGCCCGTTCTACAATGAGCAGTTCTTC. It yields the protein CASSSTTSPFYNEQFF.